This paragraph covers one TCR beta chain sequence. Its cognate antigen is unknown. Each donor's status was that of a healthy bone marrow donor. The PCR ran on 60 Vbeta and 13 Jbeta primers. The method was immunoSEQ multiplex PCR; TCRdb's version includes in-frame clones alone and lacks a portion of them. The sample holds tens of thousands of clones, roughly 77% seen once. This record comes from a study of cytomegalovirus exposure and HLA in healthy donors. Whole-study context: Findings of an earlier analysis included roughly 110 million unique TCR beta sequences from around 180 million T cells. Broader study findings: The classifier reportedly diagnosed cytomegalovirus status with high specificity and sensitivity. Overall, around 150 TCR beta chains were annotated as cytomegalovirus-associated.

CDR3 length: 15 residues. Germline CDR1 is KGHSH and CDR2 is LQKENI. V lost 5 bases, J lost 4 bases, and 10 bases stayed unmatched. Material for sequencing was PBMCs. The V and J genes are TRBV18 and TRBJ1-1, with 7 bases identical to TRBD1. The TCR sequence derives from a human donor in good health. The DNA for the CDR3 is TGTGCCAGCTCATCTAGATCTCGACAGGGCACTGAAGCTTTCTTT. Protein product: CASSSRSRQGTEAFF.